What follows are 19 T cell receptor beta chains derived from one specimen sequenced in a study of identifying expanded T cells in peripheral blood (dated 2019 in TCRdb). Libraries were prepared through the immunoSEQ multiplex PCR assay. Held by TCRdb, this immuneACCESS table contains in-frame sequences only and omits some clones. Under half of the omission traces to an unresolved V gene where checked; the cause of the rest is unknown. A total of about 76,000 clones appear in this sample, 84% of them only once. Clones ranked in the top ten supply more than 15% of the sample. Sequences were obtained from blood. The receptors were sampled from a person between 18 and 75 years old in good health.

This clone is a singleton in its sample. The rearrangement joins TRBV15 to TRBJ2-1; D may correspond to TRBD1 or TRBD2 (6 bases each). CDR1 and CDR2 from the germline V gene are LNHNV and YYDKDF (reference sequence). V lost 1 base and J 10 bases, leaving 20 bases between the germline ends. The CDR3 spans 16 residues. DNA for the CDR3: TGTGCCACCAGCAGAGCCGGGGGCAGGGGCTTGGTGGAGCAGTTCTTC. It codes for CATSRAGGRGLVEQFF.

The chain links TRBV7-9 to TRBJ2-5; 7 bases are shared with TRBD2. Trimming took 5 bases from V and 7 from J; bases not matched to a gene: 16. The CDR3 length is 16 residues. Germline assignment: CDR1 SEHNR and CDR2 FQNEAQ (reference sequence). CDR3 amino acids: CASSPTQGAGDGTQYF. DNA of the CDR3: TGTGCCAGCAGCCCCACCCAAGGGGCGGGAGATGGGACCCAGTACTTC.

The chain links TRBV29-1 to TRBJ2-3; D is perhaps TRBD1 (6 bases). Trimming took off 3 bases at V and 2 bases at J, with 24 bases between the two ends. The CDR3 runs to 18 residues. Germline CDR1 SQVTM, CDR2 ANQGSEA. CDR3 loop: CSVDTDLSGVDFTDTQYF. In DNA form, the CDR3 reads TGCAGCGTTGATACCGATTTGTCAGGGGTAGATTTCACAGATACGCAGTATTTT.

The CDR3 region has the DNA TGTGCCAGCAGCTTGTGGGGGCCGGGGCAAGAGACCCAGTACTTC. It encodes CASSLWGPGQETQYF. The chain uses TRBV5-6 and TRBJ2-5; tentatively, D is TRBD1 (6 bases). The CDR3 runs 15 residues. The V gene's germline CDR1 is SGHDT and CDR2 YYEEEE. Deletions cut 1 base from V and 2 bases from J, with 12 bases between.

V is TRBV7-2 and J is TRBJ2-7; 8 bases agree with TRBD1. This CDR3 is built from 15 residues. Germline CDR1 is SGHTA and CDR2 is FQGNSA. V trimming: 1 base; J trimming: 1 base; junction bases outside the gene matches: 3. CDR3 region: CASSLGDRISYEQYF. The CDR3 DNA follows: TGTGCCAGCAGCTTAGGGGACAGGATTTCCTACGAGCAGTACTTC. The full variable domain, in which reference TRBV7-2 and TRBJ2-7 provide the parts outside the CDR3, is GAGVSQSPSNKVTEKGKDVELRCDPISGHTALYWYRQSLGQGLEFLIYFQGNSAPDKSGLPSDRFSAERTGGSVSTLTIQRTQQEDSAVYLCASSLGDRISYEQYFGPGTRLTVT.

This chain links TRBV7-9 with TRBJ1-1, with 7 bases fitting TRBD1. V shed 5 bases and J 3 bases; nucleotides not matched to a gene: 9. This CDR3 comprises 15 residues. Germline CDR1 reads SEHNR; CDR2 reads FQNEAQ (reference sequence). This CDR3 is CASSRGQTHYTEAFF. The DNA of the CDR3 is TGTGCCAGCAGCAGGGGACAGACTCATTACACTGAAGCTTTCTTT.

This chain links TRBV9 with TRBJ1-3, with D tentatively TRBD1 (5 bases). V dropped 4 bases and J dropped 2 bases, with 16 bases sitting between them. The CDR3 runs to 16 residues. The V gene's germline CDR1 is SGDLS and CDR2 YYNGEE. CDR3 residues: CASSPRDGAPGNTIYF. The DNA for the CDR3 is TGTGCCAGCAGCCCCCGAGATGGGGCCCCTGGAAACACCATATATTTT.

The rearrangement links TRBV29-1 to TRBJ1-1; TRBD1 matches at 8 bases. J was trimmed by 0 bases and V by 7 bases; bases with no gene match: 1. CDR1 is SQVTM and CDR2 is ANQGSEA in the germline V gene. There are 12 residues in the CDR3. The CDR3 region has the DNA TGCAGCGCGGGACAGGTGAACACTGAAGCTTTCTTT. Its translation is CSAGQVNTEAFF.

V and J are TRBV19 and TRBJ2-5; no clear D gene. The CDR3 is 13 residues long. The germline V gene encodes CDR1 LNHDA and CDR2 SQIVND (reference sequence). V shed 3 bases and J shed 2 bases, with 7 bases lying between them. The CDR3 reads CASSIQTQETQYF. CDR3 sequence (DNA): TGTGCCAGTAGTATCCAGACTCAAGAGACCCAGTACTTC.

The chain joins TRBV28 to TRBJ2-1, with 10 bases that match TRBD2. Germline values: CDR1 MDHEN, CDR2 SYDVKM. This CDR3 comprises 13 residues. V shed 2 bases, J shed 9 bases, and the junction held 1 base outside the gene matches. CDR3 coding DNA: TGTGCCAGCAGTTTACTAGCGGGAGTTGAGCAGTTCTTC. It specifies CASSLLAGVEQFF. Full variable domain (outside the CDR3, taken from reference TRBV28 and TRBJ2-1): DVKVTQSSRYLVKRTGEKVFLECVQDMDHENMFWYRQDPGLGLRLIYFSYDVKMKEKGDIPEGYSVSREKKERFSLILESASTNQTSMYLCASSLLAGVEQFFGPGTRLTVL.

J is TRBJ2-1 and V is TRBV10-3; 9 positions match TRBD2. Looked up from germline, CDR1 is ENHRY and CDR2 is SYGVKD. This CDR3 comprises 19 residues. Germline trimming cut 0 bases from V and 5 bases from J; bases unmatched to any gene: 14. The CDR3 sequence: CAISESMIFGGRVDNEQFF. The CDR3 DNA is TGTGCCATCAGTGAGTCGATGATATTCGGCGGGAGGGTAGACAATGAGCAGTTCTTC.

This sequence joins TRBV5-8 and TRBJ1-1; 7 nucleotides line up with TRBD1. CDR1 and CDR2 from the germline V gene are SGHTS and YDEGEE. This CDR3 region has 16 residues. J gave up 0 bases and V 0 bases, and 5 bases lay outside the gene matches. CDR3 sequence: CASSLAGGFMNTEAFF. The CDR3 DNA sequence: TGTGCCAGCAGCTTGGCAGGGGGATTCATGAACACTGAAGCTTTCTTT.

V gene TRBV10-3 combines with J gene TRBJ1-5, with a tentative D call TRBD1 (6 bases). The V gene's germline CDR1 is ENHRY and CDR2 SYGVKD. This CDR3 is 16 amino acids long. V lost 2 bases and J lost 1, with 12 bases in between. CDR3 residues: CAISEDPGASNQPQHF. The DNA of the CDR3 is TGTGCCATCAGTGAGGATCCAGGGGCGAGCAATCAGCCCCAGCATTTT.

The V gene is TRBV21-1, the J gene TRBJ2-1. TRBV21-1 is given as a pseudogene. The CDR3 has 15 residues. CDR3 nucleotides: TGTGCCAGCAGCACCTCCAGGAGCTCCTACAATGAGCAGTTCTTC. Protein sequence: CASSTSRSSYNEQFF.

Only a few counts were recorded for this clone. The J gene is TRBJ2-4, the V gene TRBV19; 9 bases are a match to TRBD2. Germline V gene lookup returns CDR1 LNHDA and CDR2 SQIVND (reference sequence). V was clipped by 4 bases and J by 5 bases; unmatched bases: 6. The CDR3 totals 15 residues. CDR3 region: CASSNLAGTQNIQYF. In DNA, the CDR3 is TGTGCCAGTAGTAACCTAGCGGGGACACAAAACATTCAGTACTTC.

The DNA of the CDR3 is TGTGCCATCAGTGGTGGGGCGGGGAGAACGGACGCTGAAGCTTTCTTT. Residues: CAISGGAGRTDAEAFF. V is TRBV10-3 and J is TRBJ1-1, with D perhaps matching TRBD1 (5 bases). With 4 bases removed from V and 6 bases from J, the gap between germline ends came to 21 bases. Germline CDR1 and CDR2: ENHRY and SYGVKD. This CDR3 region has 16 residues.

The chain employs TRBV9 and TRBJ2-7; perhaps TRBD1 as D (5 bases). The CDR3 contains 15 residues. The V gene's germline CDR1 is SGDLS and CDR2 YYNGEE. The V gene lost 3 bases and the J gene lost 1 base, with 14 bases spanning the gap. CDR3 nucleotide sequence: TGTGCCAGCAGCGGCTGGGGCCCCGGTTCCTACGAGCAGTACTTC. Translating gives CASSGWGPGSYEQYF.

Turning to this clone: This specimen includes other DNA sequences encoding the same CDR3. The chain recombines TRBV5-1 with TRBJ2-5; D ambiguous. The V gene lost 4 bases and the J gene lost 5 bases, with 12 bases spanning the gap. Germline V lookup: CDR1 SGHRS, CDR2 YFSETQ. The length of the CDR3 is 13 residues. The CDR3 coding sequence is TGCGCCAGCAGCCCCGACGGATTGGAGACCCAGTACTTC. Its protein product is CASSPDGLETQYF.

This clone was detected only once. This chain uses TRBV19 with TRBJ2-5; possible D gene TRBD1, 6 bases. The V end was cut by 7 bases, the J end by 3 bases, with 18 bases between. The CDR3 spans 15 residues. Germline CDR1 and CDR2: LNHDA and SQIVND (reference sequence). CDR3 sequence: CASTLGAGVKETQYF. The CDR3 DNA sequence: TGTGCCAGTACCCTGGGGGCAGGGGTGAAAGAGACCCAGTACTTC.